The sequence of this T cell receptor (beta chain) was determined in a study of blood T cell repertoires in COVID-19. Overall study context: Some COVID-19 samples were acute and others convalescent; all came from the United States, Italy and Spain. From T cells, B-cell-depleted T cells, or PBMCs came the material, which was cDNA or gDNA.

The CDR3 spans 14 residues. The V gene's germline CDR1 is SGHRS and CDR2 YFSETQ. V lost 6 bases, J lost 2 bases, and 15 bases lay in between. Study processing details: Reference gene primers were amplified, and this amplification served to estimate nucleated cell counts. Sequenced by immunoSEQ multiplex PCR; TCRdb stores in-frame clones only, minus some. The D gene and trimming were derived from the DNA, and the V and J assignments and clone size from that table. This table holds 85,000 to 90,000 clones, 80% to 90% found once. The sample was peripheral blood. The rearrangement joins TRBV5-1 to TRBJ2-7, with a tentative D call TRBD2 (5 bases). The origin of this receptor is a woman of 80 years or more with active COVID-19. This CDR3 is CASKRAAGTYEQYF. The CDR3 DNA sequence: TGCGCCAGCAAGAGGGCGGCCGGAACCTACGAGCAGTACTTC.